This T cell receptor beta chain originates from a study of cytomegalovirus exposure and HLA in healthy donors. Study-wide results and caveats: Testing in vitro showed a few CMV-associated chains specific for CMV antigens. Most TCR sequences were rare, but some public TCRs occurred in many donors.

In the case of this clone: Its target is not known.

Participants comprised healthy donors of bone marrow. A multiplex PCR was run with 60 Vbeta primers and 13 Jbeta primers. The table came from immunoSEQ multiplex PCR; TCRdb's copy has only in-frame clones and leaves some out. Of about 150,000 clones listed, about 80% are singletons. This CDR3 comprises 12 residues. The germline CDR1 and CDR2 sequences are MDHEN and SYDVKM. With 8 bases removed from V and 7 bases from J, the gap between germline ends came to 14 bases. The genes are TRBV28 and TRBJ1-2; perhaps TRBD1 as D (6 bases). What was sequenced was PBMCs. This clonotype was sampled from a man between 35 and 55 years old in good health and CMV-seronegative. In DNA form, the CDR3 reads TGTGCCAGCCGCAGGGGCGGTAGTGGCTACACCTTC. Translating it yields CASRRGGSGYTF.